Listed below are T cell receptor beta chains from one sample, sequenced in a study of blood T cell repertoires in COVID-19. Assay: immunoSEQ multiplex PCR; the TCRdb copy retains only in-frame clones and omits some. This table holds roughly 190,000 clones, approximately 85% found once. The sequenced sample was peripheral blood. The receptors stem from a woman aged 60-70 years with acute or convalescent COVID-19. CDR3s include the opening cysteine and the closing phenylalanine or tryptophan.

v_call	j_call	cdr3_aa
TRBV10-3	TRBJ2-2	CAISERGTNTGELFF
TRBV7-2	TRBJ2-1	CASIPGIGGGYNEQFF
TRBV20-1	TRBJ1-2	CSASSLGTADGYTF
TRBV7-2	TRBJ1-1	CASSPQVGVWAEAFF
TRBV2	TRBJ1-1	CASSEALGLGNSEAFF
TRBV21-1	TRBJ2-1	CASSKVWTSGIVCDGAEQFF
TRBV14	TRBJ2-2	CASSQGGLAYPGELFF
TRBV10-1	TRBJ1-3	CASSPGTGASGNTIYF
TRBV27	TRBJ2-2	CASSHHSGSGELFF
TRBV5-1	TRBJ1-1	CASSLVGGGTEAFF
TRBV10-3	TRBJ1-5	CAIGGGSNQPQHF
TRBV12-5	TRBJ1-4	CASGLVLGRQEEKLFF
TRBV28	TRBJ1-2	CASSSASLTQGAYGYTF
TRBV9	TRBJ2-7	CASSSGLAALYEQYF
TRBV3-1/TRBV3-2	TRBJ1-4	CASSQGTGGAYEKLFF
TRBV9	TRBJ2-1	CASSVERAGTHLSNEQFF
TRBV28	TRBJ2-7	CASSLTGTGSYEQYF
TRBV6-2/TRBV6-3	TRBJ1-1	CASSYSPQEAFF
TRBV11-3	TRBJ2-2	CASSLGRSTGELFF
TRBV12-3/TRBV12-4	TRBJ2-1	CASGGRGEEFF
TRBV27	TRBJ2-7	CASSSPQGSSYEQYF
TRBV7-2	TRBJ1-5	CASSLRTGNNQPQHF
TRBV11-2	TRBJ2-1	CASSLSGGFGEQFF
TRBV2	TRBJ2-3	CASSEWRRGTDTQYF
TRBV6-5	TRBJ2-3	CASSLYRTDTQYF
TRBV25-1	TRBJ2-3	CASSEIGVAGDTDTQYF
TRBV7-3	TRBJ2-2	CASSQDRAGTGELFF
TRBV7-9	TRBJ2-6	CASSQYGGSSGANVLTF
TRBV12-5	TRBJ1-2	CASGVDRGRYTF
TRBV3-1/TRBV3-2	TRBJ2-2	CASSRAGTGELFF
TRBV18	TRBJ1-5	CASTGQLNQPQHF
TRBV5-1	TRBJ2-7	CASSGHNEQYF
TRBV28	TRBJ1-4	CASKSFGEKLFF
TRBV28	TRBJ1-4	CASSLLPGVSNEKLFF
TRBV3-1/TRBV3-2	TRBJ2-1	CASSLAGVTEQFF
TRBV29-1	TRBJ2-7	CSVGSGRALEQYF
TRBV11-3	TRBJ1-3	CASSLDSVGGTGNTIYF
TRBV2	TRBJ1-1	CAKLTGGVEAFF
TRBV3-1/TRBV3-2	TRBJ2-6	CASSQTGTGNSLRGANVLTF
TRBV19	TRBJ2-5	CASSRDGGPKTQYF
TRBV5-8	TRBJ1-5	CASSLNRNQPQHF
TRBV28	TRBJ1-2	CASSPSPGGISYGYTF
TRBV28	TRBJ1-1	CASSFLASNTEAFF
TRBV6-5	TRBJ2-7	CASTRDRGYYEQYF
TRBV28	TRBJ1-6	CASSSSQGAHNSPLHF
TRBV19	TRBJ1-1	CASSKPPLNTEAFF
TRBV5-5	TRBJ1-2	CASRGWGGLYGYTF
TRBV18	TRBJ2-5	CASSPGVQETQYF
TRBV19	TRBJ1-5	CASSTGTSREPQHF
TRBV15	TRBJ1-2	CATSGDRGYGGYTF
TRBV30	TRBJ1-2	CAWGTVDYGYTF
TRBV11-3	TRBJ2-1	CASSGPGGEQFF
TRBV4-1	TRBJ2-3	CASSHRRLAGTDTQYF
TRBV28	TRBJ1-5	CASSGLWTGGHQPQHF
TRBV7-2	TRBJ2-1	CASSLGLVYNEQFF
TRBV7-3	TRBJ2-1	CASSPSSGGTMRQFF
TRBV11-3	TRBJ1-5	CASSLDRFQPQHF
TRBV7-3	TRBJ2-5	CASSLGGEETQYF